The 21 T cell receptor beta chains below all came from one sample that was sequenced in a study of cytomegalovirus exposure and HLA in healthy donors. 13 Jbeta primers and 60 Vbeta primers were used for the PCR. Assay used: immunoSEQ multiplex PCR; TCRdb lists only in-frame clones, some missing. The table shows tens of thousands of clones, with 70% to 80% occurring only once. The sample comprised PBMCs. These receptors all stem from a female donor in good health and CMV-seronegative.

V and J are TRBV5-1 and TRBJ2-3, with D unresolved. CDR1 SGHRS and CDR2 YFSETQ come from the germline V gene. V was pared by 2 bases and J by 2 bases, with 3 bases between. The CDR3 contains 12 residues. The CDR3 DNA sequence: TGCGCCAGCAGCTTTCACACAGATACGCAGTATTTT. The encoded protein is CASSFHTDTQYF.

The V call is TRBV18, the J call TRBJ1-1; perhaps TRBD1 as D (5 bases). The CDR3 loop spans 15 amino acids. Germline values: CDR1 KGHSH, CDR2 LQKENI. The V end lost 5 bases, the J end lost 1 base, and 14 bases lay between the germline ends. This chain's CDR3 is CASSSQGPSNTEAFF. CDR3 DNA: TGTGCCAGCTCATCCCAGGGCCCCTCGAACACTGAAGCTTTCTTT.

This clone was counted a single time. The gene calls are TRBV4-2 and TRBJ2-7; D possibly corresponds to TRBD1 (6 bases). CDR1 LGHNA and CDR2 YNFKEQ come from the germline V gene. The germline V and J ends were trimmed by 0 bases and 2 bases, with 11 bases remaining between them. The CDR3 contains 15 residues. DNA of the CDR3: TGTGCCAGCAGCCAAGATTGGGACATTGCCTACGAGCAGTACTTC. Protein sequence: CASSQDWDIAYEQYF.

The DNA for the CDR3 is TGTGCCAGCAGCTTAGGGGGCAGGGGATGGAACACTGAAGCTTTCTTT. Its translation: CASSLGGRGWNTEAFF. The J gene is TRBJ1-1, the V gene TRBV7-8, with a tentative D call TRBD1 (6 bases). The length of the CDR3 is 16 residues. V was pared by 1 base and J by 1 base, with 13 bases between. Per the germline V gene, CDR1 is SGHVS and CDR2 is FQNEAQ. Filled out from reference TRBV7-8 and TRBJ1-1, the complete variable domain reads GAGVSQSPRYKVAKRGQDVALRCDPISGHVSLFWYQQALGQGPEFLTYFQNEAQLDKSGLPSDRFFAERPEGSVSTLKIQRTQQEDSAVYLCASSLGGRGWNTEAFFGQGTRLTVV.

This clone was seen just once. V usage is TRBV7-3 and J usage is TRBJ2-7; possible D gene TRBD1, 6 bases. The CDR3 is made up of 15 amino acids. Germline V lookup: CDR1 SGHTA, CDR2 FQGTGA. Trimming cost V 5 bases and J 5 bases, with 19 bases left between them. This chain's CDR3 is CASSLQGTPTDEQYF. For the CDR3, the DNA is TGTGCCAGCAGCCTACAGGGTACCCCAACTGACGAGCAGTACTTC.

The rearrangement links TRBV27 to TRBJ1-2; TRBD1 is a possible D gene (6 bases). V gave up 9 bases and J gave up 7 bases, with 27 bases separating them. CDR3 size: 16 residues. CDR1 and CDR2 from the germline V gene are MNHEY and SMNVEV (reference sequence). CDR3 DNA: TGTGCCAGTCTACCACTTTCTAATACAGGGAGTTTTGGCTACACCTTC. It is translated as CASLPLSNTGSFGYTF.

V usage is TRBV7-9 and J usage is TRBJ1-2; possibly TRBD1 for D (6 bases). Germline values: CDR1 SEHNR, CDR2 FQNEAQ (reference sequence). V dropped 3 bases and J dropped 4 bases, with 15 bases sitting between them. The length of the CDR3 is 15 residues. The CDR3 DNA sequence: TGTGCCAGCAGCTTCCGGGACCTGGGGGCCTATGGCTACACCTTC. Residues: CASSFRDLGAYGYTF. The full variable domain, with the rest looked up from reference TRBV7-9 and TRBJ1-2, is DTGVSQNPRHKITKRGQNVTFRCDPISEHNRLYWYRQTLGQGPEFLTYFQNEAQLEKSRLLSDRFSAERPKGSFSTLEIQRTEQGDSAMYLCASSFRDLGAYGYTFGSGTRLTVV.

This clone occurred a few times. This chain connects TRBV6-5 to TRBJ1-1; no firm D call. CDR3 length: 13 amino acids. CDR1 is MNHEY, CDR2 SVGAGI, per germline. The V and J ends lost 10 bases and 5 bases respectively, with 17 bases between them. The CDR3 coding sequence is TGTGCCACCCTCGTCCCGGGAGGTACTGAAGCTTTCTTT. It translates to CATLVPGGTEAFF.

V gene TRBV5-1 combines with J gene TRBJ1-6; D uncertain. This CDR3 spans 15 amino acids. Germline values: CDR1 SGHRS, CDR2 YFSETQ. Trimming removed 0 bases at V and 10 bases at J, with 14 bases between. CDR3 DNA sequence: TGCGCCAGCAGCTTGGCAGGATACGGAGGGTCACCCCTCCACTTT. Translation: CASSLAGYGGSPLHF.

This chain links TRBV27 with TRBJ1-2; TRBD1 matches 8 bases. Germline V gene sequence: CDR1 MNHEY, CDR2 SMNVEV (reference sequence). The V gene end was trimmed by 5 bases and the J gene end by 5 bases; junction bases not matched to a gene: 4. This CDR3 is 13 amino acids long. CDR3 DNA: TGTGCCAGCAGTCTGACAGGGGCTTATGGCTACACCTTC. Protein sequence: CASSLTGAYGYTF.

The chain has TRBV19 and TRBJ1-2; TRBD1 agrees at 8 bases. V was clipped by 3 bases and J by 4 bases; unmatched bases: 4. This CDR3 is 14 amino acids long. Germline assignment: CDR1 LNHDA and CDR2 SQIVND (reference sequence). CDR3 amino acids: CASSIGQGAYGYTF. The CDR3 DNA reads TGTGCCAGTAGTATCGGTCAGGGGGCCTATGGCTACACCTTC.

The rearrangement links TRBV6-1 to TRBJ1-1, with TRBD1 identical over 7 bases. J lost 0 bases, V lost 6 bases, and 4 bases had no gene match. The V gene's germline CDR1 is MNHNS and CDR2 SASEGT. The CDR3 has 14 amino acids. CDR3 DNA: TGTGCCAGCAGCGAGGGGGCCCTGAACACTGAAGCTTTCTTT. This sequence encodes CASSEGALNTEAFF.

This clone was counted between two and nine times. The V gene is TRBV7-2, the J gene TRBJ1-2; TRBD1 aligns across 9 bases. V dropped 5 bases and J dropped 6; count of bases not matched to a gene: 16. The CDR3 has 17 amino acids. The germline gives CDR1 SGHTA, CDR2 FQGNSA. As DNA, the CDR3 is TGTGCCAGCAGCCCGCGAAACAAAAAGACAGGGGGGAATGGCTACACCTTC. It codes for CASSPRNKKTGGNGYTF.

The chain is built from TRBV4-2 and TRBJ2-5, with 9 bases fitting TRBD1. V dropped 5 bases and J dropped 4; count of bases not matched to a gene: 11. CDR1 and CDR2 from the germline V gene are LGHNA and YNFKEQ. This CDR3 has 16 residues. The DNA of the CDR3 is TGTGCCAGCAGCATATCCGGGACAGGGAGGTTAGAGACCCAGTACTTC. It codes for CASSISGTGRLETQYF.

This chain connects TRBV19 to TRBJ1-2; D not resolved. This CDR3 is built from 11 residues. Looked up from germline, CDR1 is LNHDA and CDR2 is SQIVND (reference sequence). The germline V and J ends were trimmed by 3 bases and 7 bases, with 6 bases remaining between them. The CDR3 sequence is CASSIGSGYTF. In DNA form, the CDR3 reads TGTGCCAGTAGTATCGGTTCTGGCTACACCTTC.

This rearrangement joins TRBV4-2 to TRBJ2-7, with TRBD1 matching over 8 bases. V was pared by 0 bases and J by 2 bases, with 6 bases of the junction left unmatched. Germline CDR1 reads LGHNA; CDR2 reads YNFKEQ. The CDR3 has 16 residues. The CDR3 coding sequence is TGTGCCAGCAGCCAAGATACAGGGGGTTCCCCCTACGAGCAGTACTTC. It translates to CASSQDTGGSPYEQYF.

The chain carries TRBV5-1 and TRBJ1-4; 7 bases map to TRBD1. Germline V gene sequence: CDR1 SGHRS, CDR2 YFSETQ. With 4 bases clipped from V and 5 bases from J, the junction kept 8 bases outside the gene matches. The CDR3 has 15 residues. The CDR3 spells CASSLQGLENEKLFF. CDR3 in DNA: TGCGCCAGCAGCCTACAGGGGCTTGAGAATGAAAAACTGTTTTTT.

With regard to this clone: The junction departs from the called germline gene at one end, perhaps through a read error. V is TRBV7-9 and J is TRBJ2-1, with 7 bases fitting TRBD1. Per germline, CDR1 SEHNR and CDR2 FQNEAQ (reference sequence). This CDR3 spans 17 amino acids. CDR3 DNA sequence: TGTTCCAGCAGCTTGAGAGCGACAGGGAGTGAATACAATGAGCAGTTCTTC. Translating it yields CSSSLRATGSEYNEQFF.

V is TRBV7-9 and J is TRBJ2-5; 10 positions agree with TRBD1. CDR1 and CDR2 from the germline V gene are SEHNR and FQNEAQ (reference sequence). The V and J ends lost 1 base and 4 bases, in that order; junction bases with no gene match: 3. The CDR3 covers 15 residues. CDR3: CASSLGGQGGETQYF. The CDR3, as DNA: TGTGCCAGCAGCTTAGGCGGACAGGGGGGAGAGACCCAGTACTTC.

As DNA, the CDR3 is TGTGCCAGCCGGGACAGGGGGACCCAGACCCAGTACTTC. Protein: CASRDRGTQTQYF. J is TRBJ2-5 and V is TRBV6-1; 11 nucleotides align to TRBD1. This CDR3 has 13 amino acids. The ends lost 8 bases at V and 6 bases at J; junction bases unmatched: 5. Germline V gives CDR1 MNHNS, CDR2 SASEGT.

V gene TRBV19 combines with J gene TRBJ2-1, with 10 bases lining up with TRBD1. J lost 4 bases, V lost 4 bases, and 4 bases had no gene match. The germline V gene encodes CDR1 LNHDA and CDR2 SQIVND (reference sequence). This CDR3 has 15 amino acids. CDR3 region: CASSKRDRGYNEQFF. The CDR3 DNA follows: TGTGCCAGTAGTAAACGGGACAGGGGTTACAATGAGCAGTTCTTC.